The 16 T cell receptor beta chains below all came from one sample that was sequenced in a study of T cells after yellow fever vaccination. TCRdb reanalysed the 5' RACE reads using MiXCR and keeps one entry per CDR3 protein. The sample records 50,000 to 75,000 distinct CDR3 sequences, approximately 5.7% being singletons. Here the sequenced sample was PBMCs, either bulk or a sorted T-cell subset (CD4+, CD8+, memory, or dextramer-sorted; not recorded which), taken on the day of the yellow fever booster vaccination. The receptors stem from a man aged 18-30 years who received the YFV17D yellow fever vaccine.

As for this clonotype: A much larger clone lies one base from this, so it may be a read error. The rearrangement joins TRBV10-2 to TRBJ2-1; D might be TRBD2 (5 bases). The CDR3 contains 16 residues. The germline V gene encodes CDR1 WSHSY and CDR2 SAAADI. The CDR3 reads CARSGLATRVYNEQFF. The CDR3 DNA sequence: TGCGCCAGGAGTGGCCTCGCGACGCGGGTTTACAATGAGCAGTTCTTC.

The V gene is TRBV5-6, the J gene TRBJ2-7, with 8 bases lining up with TRBD1. V shed 0 bases, J shed 7 bases, and the junction held 0 bases outside the gene matches. The germline gives CDR1 SGHDT, CDR2 YYEEEE. The CDR3 covers 12 residues. CDR3 DNA sequence: TGTGCCAGCAGCTTGGACAGGGGGGAGCAGTACGTC. This sequence encodes CASSLDRGEQYV.

The CDR3 nucleotides read TGTGCCAGCAGCCGGGGATCGCAAGGCAATCAGCCCCAGCATTTT. As protein: CASSRGSQGNQPQHF. The chain combines TRBV3-1 with TRBJ1-5, with D uncertain. Trimming took 4 bases from V and 2 from J, leaving 12 bases between them. The CDR3 contains 15 residues. CDR1 is LGHDT and CDR2 is YNNKEL in the germline V gene (reference sequence).

Many counts were recorded for this clonotype. The chain recombines TRBV6-1 with TRBJ2-7, with D perhaps matching TRBD2 (6 bases). Trimming removed 3 bases from V and 3 bases from J, with 9 bases in between. Germline loops: CDR1 MNHNS, CDR2 SASEGT. The CDR3 contains 13 residues. CDR3 region: CASSDLGGYEQYV. Here the CDR3 DNA reads TGTGCCAGCAGTGATTTGGGGGGCTACGAGCAGTACGTC.

This clonotype showed up many times. V gene TRBV4-3 combines with J gene TRBJ2-3; tentative D call: TRBD1 (5 bases). The V and J ends lost 0 bases and 4 bases respectively, with 17 bases between them. Germline lookup yields CDR1 LGHNA and CDR2 YSLEER. The CDR3 is made up of 17 amino acids. The CDR3 spells CASSQDNPPLRADTQYF. The CDR3 DNA reads as TGCGCCAGCAGCCAAGATAATCCTCCACTCAGGGCAGATACGCAGTATTTT.

The chain is built from TRBV7-9 and TRBJ2-6, with no clear D. V lost 0 bases to trimming and J lost 4 bases, with 7 bases between them. Looked up from germline, CDR1 is SEHNR and CDR2 is FQNEAQ (reference sequence). The CDR3 contains 15 residues. CDR3: CASSLALIGANVLTF. CDR3 DNA sequence: TGTGCCAGCAGCTTAGCTCTTATCGGGGCCAACGTCCTGACTTTC.

Many counts were recorded for this clonotype. The gene calls are TRBV12-3 or TRBV12-4 and TRBJ2-1; 8 bases agree with TRBD2. This CDR3 contains 13 residues. V gave up 7 bases and J gave up 7 bases; unmatched junction bases: 6. This chain's CDR3 is CASTPGGRNEQFF. The CDR3 DNA reads as TGTGCCAGCACGCCGGGGGGGCGAAATGAGCAGTTCTTC.

This clonotype was counted ten times or more. The chain carries TRBV7-9 and TRBJ2-2; D not certain. With 5 bases removed from V and 0 bases from J, the gap between germline ends came to 7 bases. Germline lookup yields CDR1 SEHNR and CDR2 FQNEAQ (reference sequence). The CDR3 covers 14 residues. The CDR3 region has the DNA TGTGCCAGCAGCAGAGCTGCGAACACCGGGGAGCTGTTTTTT. Amino acids: CASSRAANTGELFF. The whole variable domain, remainder taken from reference TRBV7-9 and TRBJ2-2, is DTGVSQNPRHKITKRGQNVTFRCDPISEHNRLYWYRQTLGQGPEFLTYFQNEAQLEKSRLLSDRFSAERPKGSFSTLEIQRTEQGDSAMYLCASSRAANTGELFFGEGSRLTVL.

In this sample, this clonotype turned up many times. This sequence joins TRBV10-3 and TRBJ2-5, with 10 bases aligning to TRBD2. Germline-derived CDR1 and CDR2 are ENHRY and SYGVKD. The junction had 13 bases not matched to a gene; V was cut back by 5 bases and J by 7 bases. The CDR3 is 16 residues long. The CDR3 DNA reads TGTGCCATCAGTCTTTCTAGCGGGGGCGACAAGGGGACCCAGTACTTC. Translated, it gives CAISLSSGGDKGTQYF.

A few counts support this clonotype. J is TRBJ2-6 and V is TRBV20-1, with D possibly called TRBD1 or TRBD2 (7 bases each). V lost 5 bases and J 9 bases, leaving 14 bases between the germline ends. Germline assignment: CDR1 DFQATT and CDR2 SNEGSKA (reference sequence). This CDR3 region has 13 residues. The CDR3 region is CSAGGGQSNVLTF. For the CDR3, the DNA is TGCAGTGCTGGGGGGGGACAGAGCAACGTCCTGACTTTC.

CDR3 sequence (DNA): TGTGCCAGCAGCTTAATGCAGGGGTCCAACACTGAAGCTTTCTTT. Residues: CASSLMQGSNTEAFF. The V and J genes are TRBV7-3 and TRBJ1-1, with D possibly matching TRBD1 (6 bases). The CDR3 is 15 residues long. Germline loops: CDR1 SGHTA, CDR2 FQGTGA. The V end lost 1 base, the J end lost 2 bases, and 11 bases lay between the germline ends.

The table lists this clonotype with many counts. This rearrangement joins TRBV10-3 to TRBJ2-7; TRBD2 matches 7 bases. V trimming: 5 bases; J trimming: 1 base; junction bases outside the gene matches: 2. This CDR3 spans 13 amino acids. Germline V lookup: CDR1 ENHRY, CDR2 SYGVKD. The DNA of the CDR3 is TGTGCCATCAGTCGTAGCGGGTCCTACGAGCAGTACTTC. It is translated as CAISRSGSYEQYF.

This clonotype was seen at least ten times. This chain uses TRBV6-2 or TRBV6-3 with TRBJ1-1; D remains unclear. Trimming left V 4 bases short and J 0 bases short, with 9 bases between. The CDR3 sequence is 14 residues long. Germline V gives CDR1 MNHEY, CDR2 SVGEGT. CDR3 amino acids: CASSFPDLNTEAFF. DNA for the CDR3: TGTGCCAGCAGTTTTCCAGATTTGAACACTGAAGCTTTCTTT.

The gene calls are TRBV24-1 and TRBJ2-5; D remains ambiguous. The V gene lost 3 bases and the J gene lost 2 bases, with 6 bases spanning the gap. Germline V gene lookup returns CDR1 KGHDR and CDR2 SFDVKD. The CDR3 is 13 amino acids. CDR3 coding DNA: TGTGCCACCAGTGATACCTTACAAGAGACCCAGTACTTC. It yields the protein CATSDTLQETQYF.

CDR3 DNA: TGTGCCAGCAGCGTAGTTAACAGCTCAACCCAAGAGACCCAGTACTTC. It yields the protein CASSVVNSSTQETQYF. The V call is TRBV9, the J call TRBJ2-5; no reliable D call. Germline V gives CDR1 SGDLS, CDR2 YYNGEE. Trimming took 0 bases from V and 1 from J, leaving 13 bases between them. This CDR3 has 16 residues. Using reference TRBV9 and TRBJ2-5 for the parts outside the CDR3, the full variable domain is DSGVTQTPKHLITATGQRVTLRCSPRSGDLSVYWYQQSLDQGLQFLIQYYNGEERAKGNILERFSAQQFPDLHSELNLSSLELGDSALYFCASSVVNSSTQETQYFGPGTRLLVL.

This clonotype was seen repeatedly, ten times or more. The V call is TRBV4-3, the J call TRBJ2-7; tentative D call: TRBD2 (5 bases). Trimming shortened V by 3 bases and J by 3 bases, and 9 bases separated the two germline ends. The CDR3 extends over 13 amino acids. Germline V CDR1 and CDR2: LGHNA, YSLEER. CDR3 residues: CASSQDRDYEQYF. As DNA, the CDR3 is TGCGCCAGCAGCCAGGACCGGGACTACGAGCAGTACTTC.